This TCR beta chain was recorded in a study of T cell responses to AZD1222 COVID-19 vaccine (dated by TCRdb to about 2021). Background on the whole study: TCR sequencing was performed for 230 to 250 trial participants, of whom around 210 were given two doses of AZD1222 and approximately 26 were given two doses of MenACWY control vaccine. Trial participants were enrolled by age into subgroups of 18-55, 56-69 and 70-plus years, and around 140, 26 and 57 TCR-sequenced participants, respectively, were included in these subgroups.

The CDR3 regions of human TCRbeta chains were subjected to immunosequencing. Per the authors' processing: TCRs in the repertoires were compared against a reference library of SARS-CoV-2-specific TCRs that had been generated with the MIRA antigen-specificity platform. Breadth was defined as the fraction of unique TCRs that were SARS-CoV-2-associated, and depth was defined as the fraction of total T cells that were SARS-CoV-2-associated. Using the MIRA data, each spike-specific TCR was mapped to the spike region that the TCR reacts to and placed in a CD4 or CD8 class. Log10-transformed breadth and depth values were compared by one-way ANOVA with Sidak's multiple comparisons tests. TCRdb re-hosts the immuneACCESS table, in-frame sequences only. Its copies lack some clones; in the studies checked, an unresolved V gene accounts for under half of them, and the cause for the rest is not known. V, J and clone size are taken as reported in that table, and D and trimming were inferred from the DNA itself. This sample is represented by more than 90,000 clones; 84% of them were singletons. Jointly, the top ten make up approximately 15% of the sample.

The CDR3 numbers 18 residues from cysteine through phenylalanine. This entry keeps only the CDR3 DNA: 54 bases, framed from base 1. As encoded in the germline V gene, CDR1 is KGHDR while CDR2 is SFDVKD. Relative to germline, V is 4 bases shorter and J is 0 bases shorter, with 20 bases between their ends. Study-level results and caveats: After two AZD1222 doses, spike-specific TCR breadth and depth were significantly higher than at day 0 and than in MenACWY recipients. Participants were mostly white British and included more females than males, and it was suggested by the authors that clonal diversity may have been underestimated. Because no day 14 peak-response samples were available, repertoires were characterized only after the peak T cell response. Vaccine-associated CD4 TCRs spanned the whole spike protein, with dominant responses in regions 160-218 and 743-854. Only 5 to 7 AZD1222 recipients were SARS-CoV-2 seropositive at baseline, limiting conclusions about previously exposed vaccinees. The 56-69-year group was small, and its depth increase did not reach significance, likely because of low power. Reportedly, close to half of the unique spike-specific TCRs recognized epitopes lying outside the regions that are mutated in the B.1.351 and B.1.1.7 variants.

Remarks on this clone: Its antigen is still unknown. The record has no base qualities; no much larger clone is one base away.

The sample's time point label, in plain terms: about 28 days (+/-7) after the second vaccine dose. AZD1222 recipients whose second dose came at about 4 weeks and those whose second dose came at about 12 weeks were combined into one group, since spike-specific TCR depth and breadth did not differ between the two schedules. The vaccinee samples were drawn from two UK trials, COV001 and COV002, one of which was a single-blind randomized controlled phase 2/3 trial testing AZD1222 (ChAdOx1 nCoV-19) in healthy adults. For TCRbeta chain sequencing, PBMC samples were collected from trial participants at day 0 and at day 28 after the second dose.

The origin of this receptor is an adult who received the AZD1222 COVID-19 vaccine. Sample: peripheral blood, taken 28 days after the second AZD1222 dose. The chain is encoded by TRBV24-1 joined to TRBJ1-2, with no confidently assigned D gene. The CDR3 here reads CATSDPLGVHGTNYGYTF. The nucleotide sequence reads TGTGCCACCAGTGACCCTCTCGGGGTCCACGGAACTAACTATGGCTACACCTTC.